The 10 T cell receptor beta chains given below trace back to one sample, sequenced in a study of beta chain features in type 1 diabetes (dated by TCRdb to the late 2010s). For these TCRs, the target antigens are not known. The library was built by means of the immunoSEQ multiplex PCR assay. The High Capacity cDNA Reverse Transcription Kit was used to reverse transcribe all of the isolated RNA, meaning that expressed TCRB transcripts were what got sequenced. The table was pulled from immuneACCESS by TCRdb, which kept in-frame rearrangements only. Such tables lose some clones; where checked, under half of the loss comes from unresolved V genes, and the rest has no known cause. The table for this sample lists under 350,000 clones; approximately 15% of them were counted only once. The ten largest make up 0.015% to 0.02% of the sample. The research as a whole found: A moderate but significant shortening of TCRB CDR3 length was observed in type 1 diabetes patients in all four CD4+ subsets.

The sample consisted of naive CD4+ T cells from blood. Reading the label with the study, this specimen's cell subset or site is: true naive CD4+ T cells. These receptors were taken from a man aged 25-45 years with type 1 diabetes.

The rearrangement uses TRBV18 and TRBJ2-2; possibly TRBD2 for D (5 bases). Looked up from germline, CDR1 is KGHSH and CDR2 is LQKENI. Trimming removed 3 bases from V and 6 bases from J, with 8 bases in between. CDR3 length: 13 amino acids. The CDR3 DNA follows: TGTGCCAGCTCACCGAGGGATCCCGGGGAGCTGTTTTTT. The encoded protein is CASSPRDPGELFF. The entire variable domain, with the rest obtained from reference TRBV18 and TRBJ2-2, is as follows: NAGVMQNPRHLVRRRGQEARLRCSPMKGHSHVYWYRQLPEEGLKFMVYLQKENIIDESGMPKERFSAEFPKEGPSILRIQQVVRGDSAAYFCASSPRDPGELFFGEGSRLTVL.

The chain carries TRBV7-2 and TRBJ1-2; 7 bases agree with TRBD1. Germline lookup yields CDR1 SGHTA and CDR2 FQGNSA. Trimming took 5 bases from V and 6 from J; bases not matched to a gene: 12. The CDR3 runs to 15 residues. In DNA, the CDR3 is TGTGCCAGCAGCCCCAACCCGGACAGGAGGCATGGCTACACCTTC. Amino acid sequence: CASSPNPDRRHGYTF. The variable domain in full, completed from reference TRBV7-2 and TRBJ1-2, reads GAGVSQSPSNKVTEKGKDVELRCDPISGHTALYWYRQSLGQGLEFLIYFQGNSAPDKSGLPSDRFSAERTGGSVSTLTIQRTQQEDSAVYLCASSPNPDRRHGYTFGSGTRLTVV.

The chain employs TRBV10-3 and TRBJ2-7; D perhaps matches TRBD2 (6 bases). The CDR3 runs 14 residues. The germline V and J ends were trimmed by 0 bases and 4 bases, with 10 bases remaining between them. The germline V gene encodes CDR1 ENHRY and CDR2 SYGVKD. The CDR3 nucleotides read TGTGCCATCAGTGAGTCGGAGGGCTTTTACGAGCAGTACTTC. Encoded protein: CAISESEGFYEQYF.

This chain links TRBV28 with TRBJ2-4, with unresolved D. This CDR3 is built from 13 residues. The germline V and J ends were trimmed by 2 bases and 3 bases, with 5 bases remaining between them. The germline V gene has CDR1 MDHEN and CDR2 SYDVKM. This CDR3 is CASSLNSKNIQYF. DNA of the CDR3: TGTGCCAGCAGTTTAAACAGCAAAAACATTCAGTACTTC. Drawing the rest from reference TRBV28 and TRBJ2-4, the complete variable domain is DVKVTQSSRYLVKRTGEKVFLECVQDMDHENMFWYRQDPGLGLRLIYFSYDVKMKEKGDIPEGYSVSREKKERFSLILESASTNQTSMYLCASSLNSKNIQYFGAGTRLSVL.

There are a few counts of this clone. V gene TRBV27 combines with J gene TRBJ1-1; 7 bases line up with TRBD1. This CDR3 has 16 amino acids. V gave up 5 bases and J gave up 0 bases; unmatched junction bases: 9. Germline CDR1 is MNHEY and CDR2 is SMNVEV (reference sequence). The CDR3 bases are TGTGCCAGCAGTCTCCGTTCAGGGGGGATGAACACTGAAGCTTTCTTT. It translates to CASSLRSGGMNTEAFF.

V is TRBV7-2 and J is TRBJ2-3; a weak D match, TRBD2 (5 bases). The V end lost 5 bases, the J end lost 6 bases, and 15 bases lay between the germline ends. Per the germline V gene, CDR1 is SGHTA and CDR2 is FQGNSA. The CDR3 is 14 amino acids. CDR3 residues: CASSPPDRGDTQYF. The CDR3 bases are TGTGCCAGCAGCCCCCCGGATCGCGGGGATACGCAGTATTTT.

The chain uses TRBV2 and TRBJ1-1; 7 bases map to TRBD1. From germline, CDR1 is SNHLY and CDR2 FYNNEI. The V gene end was trimmed by 10 bases and the J gene end by 0 bases; junction bases not matched to a gene: 11. This CDR3 is built from 15 residues. This chain's CDR3 is CATRQGSNLNTEAFF. Written as DNA, the CDR3 is TGTGCCACTAGACAGGGCTCAAACCTGAACACTGAAGCTTTCTTT.

Only a few counts were recorded for this clone. The chain carries TRBV9 and TRBJ2-1, with TRBD2 as a possible D gene (6 bases). The ends were cut back, 3 bases at V and 0 bases at J, with 10 bases in the middle. Germline assignment: CDR1 SGDLS and CDR2 YYNGEE. The CDR3 is 15 residues long. The CDR3 region is CASSGLGSSYNEQFF. Written as DNA, the CDR3 is TGTGCCAGCAGCGGACTCGGGAGCTCCTACAATGAGCAGTTCTTC. Drawing the rest from reference TRBV9 and TRBJ2-1, the complete variable domain is DSGVTQTPKHLITATGQRVTLRCSPRSGDLSVYWYQQSLDQGLQFLIQYYNGEERAKGNILERFSAQQFPDLHSELNLSSLELGDSALYFCASSGLGSSYNEQFFGPGTRLTVL.

A note on this clone: This sample also contains other DNA sequences that code for the same CDR3. The gene calls are TRBV5-4 and TRBJ2-3, with 10 bases fitting TRBD2. V lost 3 bases to trimming and J lost 4 bases; unmatched junction nucleotides: 2. The CDR3 runs to 14 residues. Germline CDR1 reads SGHNT; CDR2 reads YYREEE (reference sequence). The CDR3, as DNA: TGTGCCAGCAGCTCTAGCGGGAGTGCAGATACGCAGTATTTT. Amino acid sequence: CASSSSGSADTQYF.

This clone has just a few counts. V is TRBV15 and J is TRBJ1-3; 9 nucleotides line up with TRBD1. From germline, CDR1 is LNHNV and CDR2 YYDKDF (reference sequence). The CDR3 contains 14 residues. With V trimmed by 8 bases and J by 4 bases, 6 bases remained unmatched. CDR3 bases: TGTGCCACCCAATGGACAGGGGAAGGAAACACCATATATTTT. This sequence encodes CATQWTGEGNTIYF. Full variable domain (rest looked up from reference TRBV15 and TRBJ1-3): DAMVIQNPRYQVTQFGKPVTLSCSQTLNHNVMYWYQQKSSQAPKLLFHYYDKDFNNEADTPDNFQSRRPNTSFCFLDIRSPGLGDTAMYLCATQWTGEGNTIYFGEGSWLTVV.